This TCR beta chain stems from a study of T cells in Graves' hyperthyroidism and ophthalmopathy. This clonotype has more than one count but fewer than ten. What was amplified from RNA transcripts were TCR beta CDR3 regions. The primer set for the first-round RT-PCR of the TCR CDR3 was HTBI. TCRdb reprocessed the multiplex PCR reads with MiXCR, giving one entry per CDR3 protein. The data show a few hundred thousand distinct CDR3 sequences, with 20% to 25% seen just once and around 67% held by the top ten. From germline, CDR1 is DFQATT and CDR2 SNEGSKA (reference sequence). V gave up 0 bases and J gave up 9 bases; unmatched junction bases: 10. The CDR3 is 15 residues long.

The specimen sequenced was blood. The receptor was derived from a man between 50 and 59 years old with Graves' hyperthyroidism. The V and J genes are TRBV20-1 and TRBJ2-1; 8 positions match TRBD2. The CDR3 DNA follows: TGCAGTGCTAGAGAATCGGTATTAGCGGGACCTGAGCAGTTCTTC. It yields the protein CSARESVLAGPEQFF.